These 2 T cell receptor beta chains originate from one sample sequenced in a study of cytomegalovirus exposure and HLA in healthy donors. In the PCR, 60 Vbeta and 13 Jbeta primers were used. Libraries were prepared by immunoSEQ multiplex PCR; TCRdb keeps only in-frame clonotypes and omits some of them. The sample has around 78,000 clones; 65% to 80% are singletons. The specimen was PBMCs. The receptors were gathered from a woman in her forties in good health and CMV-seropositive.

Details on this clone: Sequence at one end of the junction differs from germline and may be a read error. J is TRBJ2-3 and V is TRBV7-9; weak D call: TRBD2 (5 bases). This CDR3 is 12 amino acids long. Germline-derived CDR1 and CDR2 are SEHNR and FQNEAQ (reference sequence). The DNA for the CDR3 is TGTGCCAGCAGCTTAGCTTGGGCCGTAGCGAATTTT. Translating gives CASSLAWAVANF.

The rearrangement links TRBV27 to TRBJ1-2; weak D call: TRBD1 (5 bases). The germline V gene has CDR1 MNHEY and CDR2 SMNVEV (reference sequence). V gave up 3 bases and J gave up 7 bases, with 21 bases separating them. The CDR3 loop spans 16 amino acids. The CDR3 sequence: CASSFLITAGFFGYTF. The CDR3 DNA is TGTGCCAGCAGTTTTCTCATAACAGCAGGGTTCTTTGGCTACACCTTC.